Following are 22 T cell receptor beta chains from one sample sequenced in a study of long-term antiretroviral therapy in people with HIV. The authors ran the immunoSEQ assay, v3.0, at survey level. The table came from immunoSEQ multiplex PCR; TCRdb's copy has only in-frame clones and leaves some out. Of 20,000 to 25,000 clones in the sample, less than 85% were seen once. Sequenced here: unsorted PBMCs, sampled 0.5 years before starting antiretroviral therapy. These receptors all stem from a man aged 35 to 55 with HIV.

The chain employs TRBV18 and TRBJ2-5, with 9 bases fitting TRBD1. Trimming took 3 bases from V and 1 from J; bases not matched to a gene: 6. The CDR3 covers 16 residues. Looked up from germline, CDR1 is KGHSH and CDR2 is LQKENI. The CDR3 bases are TGTGCCAGCTCACCGAGCCTGGACAGGGGCCAAGAGACCCAGTACTTC. As protein: CASSPSLDRGQETQYF.

This chain uses TRBV5-4 with TRBJ2-5, with TRBD1 matching 9 bases. V dropped 3 bases and J dropped 5; count of bases not matched to a gene: 8. The CDR3 is 15 residues long. Germline CDR1 reads SGHNT; CDR2 reads YYREEE (reference sequence). The CDR3 nucleotides are TGTGCCAGCAGCTCACCGGGACAGGGATGGGAGACCCAGTACTTC. This encodes CASSSPGQGWETQYF. The whole variable domain, remainder taken from reference TRBV5-4 and TRBJ2-5, is ETGVTQSPTHLIKTRGQQVTLRCSSQSGHNTVSWYQQALGQGPQFIFQYYREEENGRGNFPPRFSGLQFPNYSSELNVNALELDDSALYLCASSSPGQGWETQYFGPGTRLLVL.

This clone has just a few counts. The chain links TRBV5-4 to TRBJ1-1; 9 bases agree with TRBD1. The V gene end was trimmed by 3 bases and the J gene end by 10 bases; junction bases not matched to a gene: 4. Germline loops: CDR1 SGHNT, CDR2 YYREEE (reference sequence). CDR3 length equals 12 residues. The CDR3 loop is CASSSGTGRAFF. The CDR3 nucleotides are TGTGCCAGCAGCTCCGGGACAGGGAGAGCTTTCTTT.

This chain links TRBV27 with TRBJ1-1; no firm D call. In germline, CDR1 is MNHEY, CDR2 SMNVEV (reference sequence). The V end was cut by 7 bases, the J end by 6 bases, with 18 bases between. This CDR3 has 14 amino acids. CDR3 nucleotide sequence: TGTGCCAGCATGACGTGGGGTCGTTCCCCTGAAGCTTTCTTT. Protein: CASMTWGRSPEAFF.

This chain uses TRBV21-1 with TRBJ2-1; the table's TRBD2 call for D was not verified on the DNA. TRBV21-1 is a recognized pseudogene. CDR3 length: 19 amino acids. DNA of the CDR3: TGTGCCAGCAGCAAACACTCCAATCTAGCGGGAGAGACCTACAATGAGCAGTTCTTC. This codes for CASSKHSNLAGETYNEQFF.

The genes are TRBV4-3 and TRBJ1-4; 9 bases agree with TRBD1. Germline V CDR1 and CDR2: LGHNA, YSLEER. With 1 base clipped from V and 0 bases from J, the junction kept 0 bases outside the gene matches. The CDR3 totals 16 residues. The CDR3, as DNA: TGCGCCAGCAGCCAAGGACAGGGGGCAACTAATGAAAAACTGTTTTTT. Translating gives CASSQGQGATNEKLFF.

This clone appeared a single time. V gene TRBV19 combines with J gene TRBJ1-1; D ambiguous. Trimming removed 7 bases at V and 0 bases at J, with 9 bases between. Germline CDR1 is LNHDA and CDR2 is SQIVND (reference sequence). The CDR3 runs 13 residues. The CDR3 sequence is CASIPGVNTEAFF. For the CDR3, the DNA is TGTGCCAGTATCCCCGGAGTGAACACTGAAGCTTTCTTT.

This chain links TRBV28 with TRBJ1-5; no clear D gene. The V end lost 7 bases, the J end lost 2 bases, and 12 bases lay between the germline ends. From germline, CDR1 is MDHEN and CDR2 SYDVKM. This CDR3 is 14 amino acids long. CDR3 region: CASTSLFGNQPQHF. The CDR3 DNA reads as TGTGCCAGCACCTCTCTTTTTGGCAATCAGCCCCAGCATTTT. The full variable domain, in which reference TRBV28 and TRBJ1-5 provide the parts outside the CDR3, is DVKVTQSSRYLVKRTGEKVFLECVQDMDHENMFWYRQDPGLGLRLIYFSYDVKMKEKGDIPEGYSVSREKKERFSLILESASTNQTSMYLCASTSLFGNQPQHFGDGTRLSIL.

The rearrangement uses TRBV28 and TRBJ2-1; D unresolved. Germline V gene sequence: CDR1 MDHEN, CDR2 SYDVKM. The CDR3 is 11 amino acids. The V end was cut by 3 bases, the J end by 9 bases, with 6 bases between. The CDR3 nucleotides are TGTGCCAGCAGTTTTTTTGGTGAGCAGTTCTTC. Translating gives CASSFFGEQFF. The full variable domain, completed using reference TRBV28 and TRBJ2-1, is DVKVTQSSRYLVKRTGEKVFLECVQDMDHENMFWYRQDPGLGLRLIYFSYDVKMKEKGDIPEGYSVSREKKERFSLILESASTNQTSMYLCASSFFGEQFFGPGTRLTVL.

The J gene is TRBJ2-2, the V gene TRBV25-1; the D is unclear. The V gene lost 5 bases and the J gene lost 7 bases, with 14 bases spanning the gap. The CDR3 is made up of 14 amino acids. CDR1 and CDR2 from the germline V gene are MGHDK and SYGVNS. CDR3: CASSSGVQDGELFF. Here the CDR3 DNA reads TGTGCCAGCAGTTCCGGCGTTCAGGACGGGGAGCTGTTTTTT.

This rearrangement joins TRBV15 to TRBJ1-4; TRBD1 matches at 11 bases. Germline V gene data show CDR1 as LNHNV and CDR2 as YYDKDF (reference sequence). V was clipped by 0 bases and J by 6 bases; unmatched bases: 0. The CDR3 contains 15 residues. CDR3: CATSREDRGHEKLFF. The CDR3, as DNA: TGTGCCACCAGCAGAGAGGACAGGGGGCATGAAAAACTGTTTTTT.

The V call is TRBV6-5, the J call TRBJ1-6; TRBD1 aligns across 10 bases. CDR1 is MNHEY, CDR2 SVGAGI, per germline. CDR3 length: 16 amino acids. V shed 2 bases, J shed 7 bases, and the junction held 5 bases outside the gene matches. The CDR3 loop reads CASSYPRDRGNSPLHF. CDR3 DNA sequence: TGTGCCAGCAGTTACCCCCGGGACAGGGGAAATTCACCCCTCCACTTT.

This clone occurred once. The V gene is TRBV16, the J gene TRBJ1-1; D not certain. Germline CDR1 and CDR2: KGHSY and FQNENV. V gave up 2 bases and J gave up 6 bases, with 13 bases separating them. The CDR3 length is 14 residues. The CDR3 DNA follows: TGTGCCAGCAGCCAAGACCCAACGACGGCTGAAGCTTTCTTT. Protein: CASSQDPTTAEAFF.

The chain joins TRBV6-5 to TRBJ2-2; possibly TRBD2 for D (5 bases). V was cut by 0 bases and J by 0 bases, with 8 bases left in between. The CDR3 length is 16 residues. The germline V gene has CDR1 MNHEY and CDR2 SVGAGI. CDR3 in amino acids: CASSYSWRANTGELFF. The DNA of the CDR3 is TGTGCCAGCAGTTACTCCTGGCGGGCGAACACCGGGGAGCTGTTTTTT.

This sequence joins TRBV19 and TRBJ1-1; unclear D gene. This CDR3 is 14 amino acids long. CDR1 and CDR2 (germline): LNHDA, SQIVND (reference sequence). V was clipped by 0 bases and J by 7 bases, with 12 bases between them. This CDR3 is CASSIDLGRNEAFF. The CDR3 DNA sequence: TGTGCCAGTAGTATAGATCTCGGACGGAATGAAGCTTTCTTT.

This chain uses TRBV6-5 with TRBJ1-5; 7 bases agree with TRBD1. Germline assignment: CDR1 MNHEY and CDR2 SVGAGI. This CDR3 region has 13 residues. J was trimmed by 7 bases and V by 6 bases; bases with no gene match: 6. The CDR3 sequence: CASSRQGVQPQHF. The CDR3 bases are TGTGCCAGCAGCCGTCAGGGGGTCCAGCCCCAGCATTTT.

This chain links TRBV28 with TRBJ2-7; 9 bases align to TRBD1. V shed 1 base and J 3 bases; nucleotides not matched to a gene: 4. This CDR3 has 15 residues. Germline V gives CDR1 MDHEN, CDR2 SYDVKM. CDR3 region: CASSLLWTGDYEQYF. The CDR3 bases are TGTGCCAGCAGTTTATTGTGGACAGGGGACTACGAGCAGTACTTC.

The chain employs TRBV20-1 and TRBJ2-7; TRBD1 might be the D (5 bases). The V gene's germline CDR1 is DFQATT and CDR2 SNEGSKA (reference sequence). V gave up 5 bases and J gave up 6 bases, with 11 bases separating them. The CDR3 sequence is 11 residues long. The CDR3 DNA is TGCAGTGCTCCCAGGGTAGGCGAGCAGTACTTC. Translating it yields CSAPRVGEQYF.

This chain uses TRBV6-6 with TRBJ1-2; D might be TRBD1 (5 bases). The CDR3 extends over 15 amino acids. Germline values: CDR1 MNHNY, CDR2 SVGAGI (reference sequence). The germline V and J ends were trimmed by 6 bases and 0 bases, with 14 bases remaining between them. CDR3 sequence reads: CASSPTTGANYGYTF. CDR3 DNA: TGTGCCAGCAGCCCCACCACAGGCGCTAACTATGGCTACACCTTC.

The CDR3 DNA is TGTGCCTGGAGTGAGGAGCTTCGCCAAAGGGAGCAGTTCTTC. Protein: CAWSEELRQREQFF. This chain connects TRBV30 to TRBJ2-1; D not certain. V was pared by 1 base and J by 10 bases, with 17 bases between. Germline CDR1 and CDR2: GTSNPN and SVGIG (reference sequence). This CDR3 spans 14 amino acids.

The J gene is TRBJ1-2, the V gene TRBV5-6; D is possibly TRBD1 (6 bases). Per the germline V gene, CDR1 is SGHDT and CDR2 is YYEEEE. CDR3 length equals 14 residues. V lost 4 bases and J 8 bases, leaving 18 bases between the germline ends. The CDR3 DNA sequence: TGTGCCAGCAGCCTGCTATCAGGGGCGCAAGGCTACACCTTC. Translated, it gives CASSLLSGAQGYTF.

The chain couples TRBV9 to TRBJ1-1; TRBD1 aligns across 7 bases. V trimming: 4 bases; J trimming: 1 base; junction bases outside the gene matches: 4. The CDR3 is 14 residues long. CDR1 and CDR2 (germline): SGDLS, YYNGEE. The CDR3 DNA reads as TGTGCCAGCAGCCCCTGGACAGGGAACACTGAAGCTTTCTTT. It yields the protein CASSPWTGNTEAFF.